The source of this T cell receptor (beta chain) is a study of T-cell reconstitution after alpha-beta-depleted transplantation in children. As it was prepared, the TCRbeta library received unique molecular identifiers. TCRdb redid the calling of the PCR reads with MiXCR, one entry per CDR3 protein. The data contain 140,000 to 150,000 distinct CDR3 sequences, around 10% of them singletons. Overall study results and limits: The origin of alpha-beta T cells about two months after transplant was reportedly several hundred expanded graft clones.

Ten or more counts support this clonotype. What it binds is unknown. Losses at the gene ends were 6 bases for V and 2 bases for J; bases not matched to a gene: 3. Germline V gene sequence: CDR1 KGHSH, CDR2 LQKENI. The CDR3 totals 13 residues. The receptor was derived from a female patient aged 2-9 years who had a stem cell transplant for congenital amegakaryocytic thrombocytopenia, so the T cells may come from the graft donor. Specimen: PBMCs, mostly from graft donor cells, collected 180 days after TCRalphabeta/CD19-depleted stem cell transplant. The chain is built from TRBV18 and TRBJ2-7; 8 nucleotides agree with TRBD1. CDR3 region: CASSPGGPYEQYF. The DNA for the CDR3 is TGTGCCAGCTCGCCAGGGGGCCCCTACGAGCAGTACTTC.